This T cell receptor (beta chain) comes out of a study of T cells in Graves' hyperthyroidism and ophthalmopathy. General study points: Blood also showed most of the thyroid clonotypes that were expanded above 0.001.

It was RNA transcripts that yielded the amplified TCR beta CDR3 regions. An initial round of RT-PCR targeting the TCR CDR3 relied on the HTBI primer set. TCRdb fed the multiplex PCR reads into MiXCR, producing one record per CDR3 protein. The sample lists around 600,000 distinct CDR3 sequences; 45% were seen once. A note on this clonotype: The antigen remains unidentified.

After removal of 4 bases from V and 1 base from J, the junction contained 4 bases not matched to a gene. Germline loops: CDR1 ENHRY, CDR2 SYGVKD. There are 15 residues in the CDR3. The chain has TRBV10-3 and TRBJ2-7, with 10 bases identical to TRBD2. This receptor was taken from an adult man with Graves' disease, either hyperthyroidism or ophthalmopathy (not recorded which). The specimen sequenced was peripheral blood or thyroid tissue (not recorded which). CDR3 protein: CAISVTSGKSYEQYF. The CDR3 DNA reads as TGTGCCATCAGTGTAACTAGCGGGAAATCCTACGAGCAGTACTTC.